The 7 T cell receptor beta chains below come from one sample, sequenced in a study of CD4 T cells in relation to SARS-CoV-2 and coronaviruses. Before the COVID-19 pandemic, during about 2011-2019, CD4+ T cells were taken from unexposed donors. The cells were cultured for over eight days before CD4+ T cells were isolated. The repertoire was sequenced with immunoSEQ multiplex PCR; TCRdb's copy has only in-frame clones and lacks some. The top ten clones hold 14% of a sample with tens of thousands of clones, about four fifths of them seen once. These receptors' antigens are unknown. Input material: CD4+ T cells from PBMCs, cultured in vitro. The receptors come from a human donor in good health.

The chain joins TRBV24-1 to TRBJ1-2, with D unresolved. V was pared by 4 bases and J by 7 bases, with 9 bases between. The CDR3 contains 12 residues. Germline V gives CDR1 KGHDR, CDR2 SFDVKD. CDR3 sequence reads: CATSDPIIGYTF. The CDR3 DNA sequence: TGTGCCACCAGTGACCCAATAATTGGCTACACCTTC.

The chain couples TRBV7-9 to TRBJ1-1; 8 nucleotides align to TRBD1. The CDR3 runs to 17 residues. In germline, CDR1 is SEHNR, CDR2 FQNEAQ (reference sequence). The junction had 18 bases not matched to a gene; V was cut back by 4 bases and J by 8 bases. Here the CDR3 reads CASSSTASTGVESEAFF. As DNA, the CDR3 is TGTGCCAGCAGCTCGACGGCCTCGACAGGGGTTGAATCGGAAGCTTTCTTT.

V is TRBV9 and J is TRBJ2-6; D uncertain. V was pared by 4 bases and J by 2 bases, with 19 bases between. The CDR3 has 18 residues. Germline-derived CDR1 and CDR2 are SGDLS and YYNGEE. CDR3 sequence reads: CASSPPSGWAPGANVLTF. The DNA for the CDR3 is TGTGCCAGCAGCCCCCCCTCCGGCTGGGCCCCTGGGGCCAACGTCCTGACTTTC.

V is TRBV2 and J is TRBJ1-4; 10 bases match TRBD1. Germline loops: CDR1 SNHLY, CDR2 FYNNEI. The length of the CDR3 is 15 residues. Trimming at V came to 3 bases and at J to 8 bases, leaving 6 bases not matched to a gene. CDR3 nucleotide sequence: TGTGCCAGCAGTGATTTGGGACAGGGGAACGAAAAACTGTTTTTT. Amino acids: CASSDLGQGNEKLFF.

This chain joins TRBV30 and TRBJ2-6; perhaps TRBD2 as D (5 bases). The V gene lost 5 bases and the J gene lost 0 bases, with 14 bases spanning the gap. The CDR3 length is 16 residues. From germline, CDR1 is GTSNPN and CDR2 SVGIG (reference sequence). The CDR3 nucleotides read TGTGCCTGGGATACGGGATGGGACTCTGGGGCCAACGTCCTGACTTTC. Encoded protein: CAWDTGWDSGANVLTF.

The CDR3 is CASDKVQPQHF. DNA of the CDR3: TGTGCAAGTGATAAGGTTCAGCCCCAGCATTTT. This chain uses TRBV12-2 with TRBJ1-5. TRBV12-2 is reported as a pseudogene. This CDR3 is 11 amino acids long.

This clone qualifies as medium-sized (0.01 to 0.1%). The chain is built from TRBV7-8 and TRBJ1-2, with D perhaps TRBD1 (5 bases). CDR1 is SGHVS and CDR2 is FQNEAQ in the germline V gene. The germline V and J ends were trimmed by 5 bases and 2 bases, with 12 bases remaining between them. The CDR3 covers 14 residues. CDR3 in DNA: TGTGCCAGCAGCGGGCGGGAGGGGAACTATGGCTACACCTTC. Its translation is CASSGREGNYGYTF. Filled out from reference TRBV7-8 and TRBJ1-2, the complete variable domain reads GAGVSQSPRYKVAKRGQDVALRCDPISGHVSLFWYQQALGQGPEFLTYFQNEAQLDKSGLPSDRFFAERPEGSVSTLKIQRTQQEDSAVYLCASSGREGNYGYTFGSGTRLTVV.